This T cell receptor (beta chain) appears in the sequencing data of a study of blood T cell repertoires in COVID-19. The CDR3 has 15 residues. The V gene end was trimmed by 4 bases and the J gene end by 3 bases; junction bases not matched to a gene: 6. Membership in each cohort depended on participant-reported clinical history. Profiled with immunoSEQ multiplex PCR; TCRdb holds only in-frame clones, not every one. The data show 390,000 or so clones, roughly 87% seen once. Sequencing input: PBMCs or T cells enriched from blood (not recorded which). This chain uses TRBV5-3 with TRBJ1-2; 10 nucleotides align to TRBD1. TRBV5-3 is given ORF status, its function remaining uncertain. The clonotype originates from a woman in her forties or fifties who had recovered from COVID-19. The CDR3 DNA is TGTGCCAGAAGCACCACGACAGGGGGCCACTATGGCTACACCTTC. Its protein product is CARSTTTGGHYGYTF.